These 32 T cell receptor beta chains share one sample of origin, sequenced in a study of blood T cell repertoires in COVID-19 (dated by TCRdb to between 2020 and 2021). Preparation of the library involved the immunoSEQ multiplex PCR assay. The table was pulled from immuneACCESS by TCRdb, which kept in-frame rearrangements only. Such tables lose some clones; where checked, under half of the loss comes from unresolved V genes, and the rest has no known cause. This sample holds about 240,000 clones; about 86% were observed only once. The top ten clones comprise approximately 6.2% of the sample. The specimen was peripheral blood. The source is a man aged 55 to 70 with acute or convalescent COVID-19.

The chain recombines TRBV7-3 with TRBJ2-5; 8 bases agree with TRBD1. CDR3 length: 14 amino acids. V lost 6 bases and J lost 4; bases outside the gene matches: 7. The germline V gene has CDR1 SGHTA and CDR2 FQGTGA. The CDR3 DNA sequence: TGTGCCAGCAGTATGACAGGGGCCCTAGAGACCCAGTACTTC. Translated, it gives CASSMTGALETQYF.

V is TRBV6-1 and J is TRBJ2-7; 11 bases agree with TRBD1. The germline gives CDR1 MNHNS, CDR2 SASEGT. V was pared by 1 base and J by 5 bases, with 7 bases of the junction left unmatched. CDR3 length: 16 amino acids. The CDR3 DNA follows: TGTGCCAGCAGTGAAGGTGGACAGGGGGCCGTCGACGAGCAGTACTTC. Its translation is CASSEGGQGAVDEQYF.

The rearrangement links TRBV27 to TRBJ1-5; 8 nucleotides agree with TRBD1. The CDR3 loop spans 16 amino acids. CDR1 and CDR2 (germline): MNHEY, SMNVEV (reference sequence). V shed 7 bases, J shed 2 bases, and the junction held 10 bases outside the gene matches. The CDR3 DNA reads TGTGCCAGCATGGCGAGACAGGGGAGGGGCAATCAGCCCCAGCATTTT. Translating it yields CASMARQGRGNQPQHF.

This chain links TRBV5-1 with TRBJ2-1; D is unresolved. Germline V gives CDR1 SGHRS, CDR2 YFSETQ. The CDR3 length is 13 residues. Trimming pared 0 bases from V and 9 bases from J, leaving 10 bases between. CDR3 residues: CASSLDRPGEQFF. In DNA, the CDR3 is TGCGCCAGCAGCTTGGATCGTCCCGGTGAGCAGTTCTTC.

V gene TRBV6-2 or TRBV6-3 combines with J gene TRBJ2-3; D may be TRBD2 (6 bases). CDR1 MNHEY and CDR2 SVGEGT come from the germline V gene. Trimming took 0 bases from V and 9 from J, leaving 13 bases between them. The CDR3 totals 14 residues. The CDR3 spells CASSYSGRDLTQYF. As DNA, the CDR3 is TGTGCCAGCAGTTACTCAGGGCGGGACCTCACGCAGTATTTT.

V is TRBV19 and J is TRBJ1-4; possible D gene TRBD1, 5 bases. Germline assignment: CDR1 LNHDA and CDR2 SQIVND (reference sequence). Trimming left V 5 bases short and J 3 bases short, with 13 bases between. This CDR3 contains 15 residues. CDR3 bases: TGTGCCAGTAGTCCAGACCGGGGGGCTAATGAAAAACTGTTTTTT. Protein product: CASSPDRGANEKLFF. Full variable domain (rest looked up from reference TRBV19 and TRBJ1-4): DGGITQSPKYLFRKEGQNVTLSCEQNLNHDAMYWYRQDPGQGLRLIYYSQIVNDFQKGDIAEGYSVSREKKESFPLTVTSAQKNPTAFYLCASSPDRGANEKLFFGSGTQLSVL.

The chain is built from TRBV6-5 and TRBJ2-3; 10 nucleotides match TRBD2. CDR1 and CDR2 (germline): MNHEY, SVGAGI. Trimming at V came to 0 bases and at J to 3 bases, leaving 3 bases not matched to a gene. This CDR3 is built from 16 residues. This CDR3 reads CASSYSASGRTDTQYF. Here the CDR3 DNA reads TGTGCCAGCAGTTACTCGGCTAGCGGGAGAACAGATACGCAGTATTTT.

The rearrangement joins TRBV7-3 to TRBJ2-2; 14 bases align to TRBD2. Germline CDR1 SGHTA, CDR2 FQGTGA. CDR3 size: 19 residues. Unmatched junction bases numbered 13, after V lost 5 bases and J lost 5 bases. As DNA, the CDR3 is TGTGCCAGCAGCCTAAGGGGGACTAGCGGGAGAAGGAGTACCGGGGAGCTGTTTTTT. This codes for CASSLRGTSGRRSTGELFF. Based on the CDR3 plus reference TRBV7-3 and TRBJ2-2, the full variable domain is GAGVSQTPSNKVTEKGKYVELRCDPISGHTALYWYRQSLGQGPEFLIYFQGTGAADDSGLPNDRFFAVRPEGSVSTLKIQRTERGDSAVYLCASSLRGTSGRRSTGELFFGEGSRLTVL.

This CDR3 reads CASRESSGANVLTF. The CDR3 coding sequence is TGTGCCAGCAGGGAGAGCTCTGGGGCCAACGTCCTGACTTTC. This chain uses TRBV6-5 with TRBJ2-6; D unresolved. Trimming removed 6 bases at V and 0 bases at J, with 6 bases between. The germline V gene has CDR1 MNHEY and CDR2 SVGAGI. The CDR3 loop spans 14 amino acids.

CDR3 in amino acids: CAWRGTRGNTGELFF. DNA for the CDR3: TGTGCCTGGAGGGGTACTCGAGGGAACACCGGGGAGCTGTTTTTT. The J gene is TRBJ2-2, the V gene TRBV30; D is undetermined. Germline V gene sequence: CDR1 GTSNPN, CDR2 SVGIG (reference sequence). The V end lost 3 bases, the J end lost 1 base, and 12 bases lay between the germline ends. The CDR3 is 15 amino acids.

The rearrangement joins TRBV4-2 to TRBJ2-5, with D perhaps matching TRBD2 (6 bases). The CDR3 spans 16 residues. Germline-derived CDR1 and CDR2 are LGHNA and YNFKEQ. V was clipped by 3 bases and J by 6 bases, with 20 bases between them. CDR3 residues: CASSHSRGRGGQTQYF. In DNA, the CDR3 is TGTGCCAGCAGCCACTCCCGGGGTAGGGGAGGTCAGACCCAGTACTTC.

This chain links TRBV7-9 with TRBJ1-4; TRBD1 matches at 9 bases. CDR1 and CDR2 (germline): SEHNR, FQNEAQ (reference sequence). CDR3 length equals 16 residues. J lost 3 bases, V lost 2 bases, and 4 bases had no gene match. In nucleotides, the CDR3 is TGTGCCAGCAGCTTACCCGACAGGGGGTCTAATGAAAAACTGTTTTTT. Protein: CASSLPDRGSNEKLFF.

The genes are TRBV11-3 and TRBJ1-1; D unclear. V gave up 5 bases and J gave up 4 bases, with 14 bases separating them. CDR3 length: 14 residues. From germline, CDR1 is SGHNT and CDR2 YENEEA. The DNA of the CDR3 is TGTGCCAGCAGCCCGCAGTTGGCTAGCACTGAAGCTTTCTTT. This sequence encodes CASSPQLASTEAFF.

DNA for the CDR3: TGTGCCAGCTCACCCTGGGACAGGGGGACCGGGGAGCTGTTTTTT. This sequence encodes CASSPWDRGTGELFF. V is TRBV18 and J is TRBJ2-2; 11 nucleotides align to TRBD1. The CDR3 spans 15 residues. Trimming at V came to 3 bases and at J to 5 bases, leaving 2 bases not matched to a gene. Germline CDR1 is KGHSH and CDR2 is LQKENI.

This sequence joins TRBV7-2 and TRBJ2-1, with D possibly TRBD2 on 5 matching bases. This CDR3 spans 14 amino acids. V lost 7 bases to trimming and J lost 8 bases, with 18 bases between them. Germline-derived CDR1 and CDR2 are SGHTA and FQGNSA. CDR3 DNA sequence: TGTGCCAGCATGTCGGGATCTCCAGGAGATGAGCAGTTCTTC. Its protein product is CASMSGSPGDEQFF.

This CDR3 is CASSHLAGVQYEQYF. DNA of the CDR3: TGCGCCAGCAGCCATCTAGCGGGAGTCCAATACGAGCAGTACTTC. V gene TRBV4-3 combines with J gene TRBJ2-7, with TRBD2 identical over 10 bases. The CDR3 is made up of 15 amino acids. The V segment lost 3 bases and the J segment 4 bases; nucleotides outside the gene matches: 6. Germline lookup yields CDR1 LGHNA and CDR2 YSLEER.

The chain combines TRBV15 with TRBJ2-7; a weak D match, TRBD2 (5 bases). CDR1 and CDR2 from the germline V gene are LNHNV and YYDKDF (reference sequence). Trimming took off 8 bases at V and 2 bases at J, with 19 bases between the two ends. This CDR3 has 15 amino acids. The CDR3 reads CATSDRRALAYEQYF. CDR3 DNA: TGTGCCACCTCCGATCGGCGGGCCTTAGCCTACGAGCAGTACTTC.

As DNA, the CDR3 is TGTGCCAGCCCCACCCCCCCTTTCGGGGGAGGCACTGAAGCTTTCTTT. It translates to CASPTPPFGGGTEAFF. The J gene is TRBJ1-1, the V gene TRBV5-8, with D perhaps matching TRBD1 (5 bases). Looked up from germline, CDR1 is SGHTS and CDR2 is YDEGEE. With 7 bases removed from V and 4 bases from J, the gap between germline ends came to 23 bases. The CDR3 totals 16 residues.

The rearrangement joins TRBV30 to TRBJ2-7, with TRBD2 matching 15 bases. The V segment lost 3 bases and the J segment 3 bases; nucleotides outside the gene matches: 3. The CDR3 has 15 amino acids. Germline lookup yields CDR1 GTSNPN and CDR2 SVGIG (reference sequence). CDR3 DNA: TGTGCCTGGAGAGGACTAGCGGGAGGGATCTACGAGCAGTACTTC. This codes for CAWRGLAGGIYEQYF. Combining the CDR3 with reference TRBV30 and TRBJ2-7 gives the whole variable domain SQTIHQWPATLVQPVGSPLSLECTVEGTSNPNLYWYRQAAGRGLQLLFYSVGIGQISSEVPQNLSASRPQDRQFILSSKKLLLSDSGFYLCAWRGLAGGIYEQYFGPGTRLTVT.

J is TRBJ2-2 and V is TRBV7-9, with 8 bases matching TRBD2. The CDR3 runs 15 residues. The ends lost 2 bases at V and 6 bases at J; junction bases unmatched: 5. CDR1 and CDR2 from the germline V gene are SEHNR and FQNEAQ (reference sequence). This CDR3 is CASSLFSGGAGELFF. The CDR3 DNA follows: TGTGCCAGCAGCTTATTTTCGGGAGGGGCCGGGGAGCTGTTTTTT.

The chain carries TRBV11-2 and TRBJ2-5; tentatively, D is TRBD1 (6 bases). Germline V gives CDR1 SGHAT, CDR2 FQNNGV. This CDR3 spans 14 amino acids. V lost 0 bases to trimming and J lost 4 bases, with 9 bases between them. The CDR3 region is CASSLDQGRETQYF. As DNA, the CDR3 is TGTGCCAGCAGCTTAGATCAGGGGAGAGAGACCCAGTACTTC.

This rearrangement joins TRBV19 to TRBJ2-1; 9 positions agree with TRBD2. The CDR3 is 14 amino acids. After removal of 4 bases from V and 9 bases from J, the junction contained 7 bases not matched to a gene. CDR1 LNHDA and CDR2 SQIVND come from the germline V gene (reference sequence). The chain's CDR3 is CASSTLAGIGEQFF. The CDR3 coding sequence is TGTGCCAGTAGTACCCTAGCGGGAATAGGTGAGCAGTTCTTC.

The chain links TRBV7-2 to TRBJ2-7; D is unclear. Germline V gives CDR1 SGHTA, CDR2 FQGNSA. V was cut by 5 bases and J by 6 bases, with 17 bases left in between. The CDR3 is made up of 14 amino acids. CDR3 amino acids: CASSLTIGPGEQYF. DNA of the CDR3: TGTGCCAGCAGCCTAACAATCGGCCCGGGCGAGCAGTACTTC.

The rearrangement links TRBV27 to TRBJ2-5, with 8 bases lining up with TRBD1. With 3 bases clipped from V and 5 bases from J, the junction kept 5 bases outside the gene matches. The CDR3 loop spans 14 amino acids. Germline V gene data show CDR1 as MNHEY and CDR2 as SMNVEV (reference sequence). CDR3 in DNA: TGTGCCAGCAGTTTCAGGGGGCAATGGGAGACCCAGTACTTC. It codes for CASSFRGQWETQYF.

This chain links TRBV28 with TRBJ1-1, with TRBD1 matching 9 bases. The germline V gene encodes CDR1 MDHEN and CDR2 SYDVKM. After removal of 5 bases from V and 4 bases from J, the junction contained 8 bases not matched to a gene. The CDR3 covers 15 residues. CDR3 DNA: TGTGCCAGCAGTCGCCGCGGGACAGGGATCACTGAAGCTTTCTTT. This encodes CASSRRGTGITEAFF.

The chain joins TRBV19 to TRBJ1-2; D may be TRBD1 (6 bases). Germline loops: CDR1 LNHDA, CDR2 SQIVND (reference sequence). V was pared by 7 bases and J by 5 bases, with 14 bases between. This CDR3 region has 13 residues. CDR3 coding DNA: TGTGCCAGTAAAGTGACAGGCTCTTATGGCTACACCTTC. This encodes CASKVTGSYGYTF.

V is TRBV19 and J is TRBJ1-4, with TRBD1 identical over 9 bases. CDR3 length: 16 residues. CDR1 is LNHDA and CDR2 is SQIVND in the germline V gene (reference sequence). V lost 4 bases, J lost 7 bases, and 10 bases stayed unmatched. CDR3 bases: TGTGCCAGTAGTACCCCTCGACAGGGGGAAGGTGAAAAACTGTTTTTT. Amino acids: CASSTPRQGEGEKLFF.

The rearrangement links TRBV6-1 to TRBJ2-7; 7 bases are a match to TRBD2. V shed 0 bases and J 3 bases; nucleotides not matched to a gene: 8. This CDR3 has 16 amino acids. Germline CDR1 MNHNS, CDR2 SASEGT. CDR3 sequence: CASSEALSLAGYEQYF. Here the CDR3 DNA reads TGTGCCAGCAGTGAAGCTCTGTCGTTAGCGGGCTACGAGCAGTACTTC.

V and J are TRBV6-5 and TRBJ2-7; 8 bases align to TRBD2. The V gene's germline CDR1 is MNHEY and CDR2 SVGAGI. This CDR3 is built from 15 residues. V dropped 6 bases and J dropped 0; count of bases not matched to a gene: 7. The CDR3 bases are TGTGCCAGCAGCCCCGGGGGGGGGCCCTCCTACGAGCAGTACTTC. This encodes CASSPGGGPSYEQYF.

The CDR3 nucleotides are TGTGCCAGCAGCCAGCGGACAGGCCTGATGAACACTGAAGCTTTCTTT. Amino acids: CASSQRTGLMNTEAFF. The V gene is TRBV11-1, the J gene TRBJ1-1, with TRBD1 identical over 7 bases. Germline-derived CDR1 and CDR2 are SGHAT and FQDESV (reference sequence). This CDR3 comprises 16 residues. Trimming removed 5 bases from V and 0 bases from J; junction bases left unmatched: 9.

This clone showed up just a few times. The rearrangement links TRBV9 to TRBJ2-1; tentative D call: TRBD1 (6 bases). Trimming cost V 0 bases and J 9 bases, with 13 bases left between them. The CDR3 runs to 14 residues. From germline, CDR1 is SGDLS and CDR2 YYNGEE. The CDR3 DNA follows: TGTGCCAGCAGCGTAGGAGTACAGGGCGGTGAGCAGTTCTTC. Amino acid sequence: CASSVGVQGGEQFF.

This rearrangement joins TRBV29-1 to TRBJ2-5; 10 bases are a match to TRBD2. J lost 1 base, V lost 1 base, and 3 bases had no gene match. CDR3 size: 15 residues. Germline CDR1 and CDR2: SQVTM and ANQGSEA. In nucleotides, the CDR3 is TGCAGCGTTGAAGGGACTAGCGGACGCCAAGAGACCCAGTACTTC. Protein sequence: CSVEGTSGRQETQYF. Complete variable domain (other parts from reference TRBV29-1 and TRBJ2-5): SAVISQKPSRDICQRGTSLTIQCQVDSQVTMMFWYRQQPGQSLTLIATANQGSEATYESGFVIDKFPISRPNLTFSTLTVSNMSPEDSSIYLCSVEGTSGRQETQYFGPGTRLLVL.